The next 27 T cell receptor beta chains were all read from a single sample in a study of vaccination effects on CD4 cells after COVID-19. Sequencing was performed with immunoSEQ multiplex PCR; in TCRdb, only in-frame clones are kept and a portion is missing. The repertoire holds 84,000 or so clones, with around 77% as singletons. Within the ViraFEST assay, antigen-specific CD4+ T cells underwent expansion with viral peptide pools prior to sequencing. Having been cultured for ten to eleven days, the cells underwent CD4+ T cell isolation. Participants got two doses of BNT162b2 or mRNA-1273 vaccine. What these receptors recognize is not known. Sequenced here: CD4+ T cells from PBMCs cultured with HCoV-OC43 spike peptides, sampled after COVID-19 vaccination. The subset was: HCoV-OC43 spike overlapping peptide pool stimulation. The receptors were gathered from a human donor who received a COVID-19 vaccine.

V gene TRBV6-2 or TRBV6-3 combines with J gene TRBJ2-1; 9 nucleotides agree with TRBD1. Germline CDR1 and CDR2: MNHEY and SVGEGT. The V and J ends lost 8 bases and 8 bases, in that order; junction bases with no gene match: 7. This CDR3 spans 13 amino acids. The CDR3 loop is CASGLNRGHEQFF. CDR3 DNA sequence: TGTGCCAGCGGTTTGAACAGGGGGCATGAGCAGTTCTTC.

As DNA, the CDR3 is TGTGCCAGCAGCTTAGAACTAGCGGGGATAGAGACCCAGTACTTC. Translated, it gives CASSLELAGIETQYF. The rearrangement links TRBV7-9 to TRBJ2-5; 10 bases fit TRBD2. Trimming took 1 base from V and 4 from J; bases not matched to a gene: 3. Germline V gives CDR1 SEHNR, CDR2 FQNEAQ (reference sequence). The CDR3 loop spans 15 amino acids.

V is TRBV27 and J is TRBJ2-5, with 7 bases that match TRBD2. In germline, CDR1 is MNHEY, CDR2 SMNVEV (reference sequence). The V segment lost 8 bases and the J segment 2 bases; nucleotides outside the gene matches: 2. The CDR3 runs to 12 residues. CDR3 region: CASGGVQETQYF. The DNA for the CDR3 is TGTGCCAGCGGGGGGGTTCAAGAGACCCAGTACTTC.

This rearrangement joins TRBV6-5 to TRBJ1-5; 11 bases match TRBD1. V shed 5 bases and J 4 bases; nucleotides not matched to a gene: 4. Germline CDR1 is MNHEY and CDR2 is SVGAGI. This CDR3 is built from 15 residues. The CDR3 bases are TGTGCCAGCAGTCTGGGGACAGGGGGTAATCAGCCCCAGCATTTT. Translation gives CASSLGTGGNQPQHF.

The chain couples TRBV6-1 to TRBJ2-3; D possibly corresponds to TRBD2 (5 bases). Germline V gives CDR1 MNHNS, CDR2 SASEGT. Trimming stripped 3 bases from V and 4 bases from J, with 14 bases between. This CDR3 is 15 amino acids long. CDR3 nucleotides: TGTGCCAGCAGTGAGCGGGCGGGCCGCTCAGATACGCAGTATTTT. Translation gives CASSERAGRSDTQYF.

This clone was seen once. The chain is built from TRBV4-1 and TRBJ1-6; D is uncertain. This CDR3 has 12 residues. The ends were cut back, 2 bases at V and 9 bases at J, with 5 bases in the middle. Germline CDR1 and CDR2: MGHRA and YSYEKL. The CDR3 loop is CASSQNFSPLHF. CDR3 in DNA: TGCGCCAGCAGCCAAAACTTTTCACCCCTCCACTTT.

This rearrangement joins TRBV6-5 to TRBJ1-1, with a weak D call TRBD1 (6 bases). V was cut by 2 bases and J by 5 bases, with 12 bases left in between. The CDR3 consists of 14 residues. The V gene's germline CDR1 is MNHEY and CDR2 SVGAGI. The CDR3 region is CASSYVRTETEAFF. The DNA for the CDR3 is TGTGCCAGCAGTTACGTTCGGACAGAAACTGAAGCTTTCTTT.

The V and J genes are TRBV7-3 and TRBJ2-1, with TRBD1 as a possible D gene (5 bases). CDR1 and CDR2 (germline): SGHTA, FQGTGA. V dropped 5 bases and J dropped 9 bases, with 14 bases sitting between them. CDR3 length equals 13 residues. CDR3 coding DNA: TGTGCCAGCAGCGCAACCCAGGGTCTTGAGCAGTTCTTC. Its translation is CASSATQGLEQFF.

This sequence joins TRBV25-1 and TRBJ1-1; D may be TRBD1 (6 bases). Trimming took off 8 bases at V and 6 bases at J, with 16 bases between the two ends. This CDR3 is 13 amino acids long. Germline CDR1 reads MGHDK; CDR2 reads SYGVNS. The CDR3 nucleotides read TGTGCCAGCCAGTTCGGGGGGGCTTCTGAAGCTTTCTTT. Its protein product is CASQFGGASEAFF. Complete variable domain (other parts from reference TRBV25-1 and TRBJ1-1): EADIYQTPRYLVIGTGKKITLECSQTMGHDKMYWYQQDPGMELHLIHYSYGVNSTEKGDLSSESTVSRIRTEHFPLTLESARPSHTSQYLCASQFGGASEAFFGQGTRLTVV.

The CDR3 DNA is TGTGCCAGCAGCTTGCCGGGACAGGGGAGTAGTGCACCCCTCCACTTT. This sequence encodes CASSLPGQGSSAPLHF. The chain combines TRBV21-1 with TRBJ1-6; the DNA was not compared with TRBD1, the D call given in the table. TRBV21-1 is a known pseudogene. The CDR3 consists of 16 residues.

This sequence joins TRBV7-2 and TRBJ1-3; no definite D call. The CDR3 totals 15 residues. Germline CDR1 reads SGHTA; CDR2 reads FQGNSA. Deletions cut 0 bases from V and 1 base from J, with 7 bases between. Here the CDR3 DNA reads TGTGCCAGCAGCTTAGCGTCGAGGTCTGGAAACACCATATATTTT. Translation gives CASSLASRSGNTIYF.

This clone was detected only a few times. The chain recombines TRBV4-2 with TRBJ1-5; possibly TRBD1 for D (6 bases). Germline-derived CDR1 and CDR2 are LGHNA and YNFKEQ. The CDR3 loop spans 15 amino acids. Trimming stripped 2 bases from V and 2 bases from J, with 10 bases between. The chain's CDR3 is CASSQLHRGNQPQHF. CDR3 in DNA: TGTGCCAGCAGCCAACTCCACAGGGGCAATCAGCCCCAGCATTTT.

The table lists this clone with a count of one. The chain combines TRBV9 with TRBJ2-3; D is ambiguous. CDR1 SGDLS and CDR2 YYNGEE come from the germline V gene. The CDR3 is 14 amino acids. V lost 6 bases and J lost 6, with 17 bases in between. The CDR3 region has the DNA TGTGCCAGCACCCTATCCCATCAAGCGGATACGCAGTATTTT. Translating gives CASTLSHQADTQYF.

The gene calls are TRBV7-9 and TRBJ1-2, with 7 bases that match TRBD1. From germline, CDR1 is SEHNR and CDR2 FQNEAQ (reference sequence). This CDR3 has 14 residues. The V segment lost 5 bases and the J segment 8 bases; nucleotides outside the gene matches: 11. This chain's CDR3 is CASSLLQGSEGYTF. The CDR3 region has the DNA TGTGCCAGCAGCCTCCTACAGGGGTCGGAGGGCTACACCTTC.

This clone was found a few times. The chain has TRBV6-1 and TRBJ2-7, with 10 bases identical to TRBD1. V dropped 3 bases and J dropped 7; count of bases not matched to a gene: 12. The CDR3 has 16 amino acids. CDR1 and CDR2 from the germline V gene are MNHNS and SASEGT. CDR3 loop: CASSEQAGTGDGEQYV. Written as DNA, the CDR3 is TGTGCCAGCAGTGAGCAGGCCGGGACAGGGGACGGAGAGCAGTACGTC.

The chain couples TRBV5-1 to TRBJ1-2; D remains ambiguous. CDR1 and CDR2 from the germline V gene are SGHRS and YFSETQ. V was cut by 1 base and J by 4 bases, with 11 bases left in between. This CDR3 is built from 14 residues. In nucleotides, the CDR3 is TGCGCCAGCAGCTTGATCCAGGCCACCTATGGCTACACCTTC. Translation gives CASSLIQATYGYTF.

This chain links TRBV6-5 with TRBJ1-4; possible D gene TRBD1, 5 bases. The CDR3 runs 14 residues. CDR1 and CDR2 from the germline V gene are MNHEY and SVGAGI. V shed 8 bases and J shed 5 bases, with 15 bases lying between them. The CDR3: CASLALDSNEKLFF. CDR3 sequence (DNA): TGTGCCAGCCTAGCCTTAGACAGCAATGAAAAACTGTTTTTT.

V usage is TRBV28 and J usage is TRBJ2-7; D might be TRBD1 (6 bases). CDR3 size: 13 residues. With 3 bases removed from V and 2 bases from J, the gap between germline ends came to 8 bases. Germline V gene sequence: CDR1 MDHEN, CDR2 SYDVKM. The CDR3 coding sequence is TGTGCCAGCAGTTTCGACAGGACCTACGAGCAGTACGTC. This codes for CASSFDRTYEQYV.

This chain uses TRBV7-6 with TRBJ2-3; perhaps D is TRBD1 or TRBD2 (5 bases each). Germline assignment: CDR1 SGHVS and CDR2 FNYEAQ. V gave up 1 base and J gave up 3 bases, with 11 bases separating them. The CDR3 contains 15 residues. The CDR3 loop is CASSLGGGRTDTQYF. CDR3 sequence (DNA): TGTGCCAGCAGCTTAGGTGGGGGTAGGACAGATACGCAGTATTTT. The full variable domain, completed using reference TRBV7-6 and TRBJ2-3, is GAGVSQSPRYKVTKRGQDVALRCDPISGHVSLYWYRQALGQGPEFLTYFNYEAQQDKSGLPNDRFSAERPEGSISTLTIQRTEQRDSAMYRCASSLGGGRTDTQYFGPGTRLTVL.

The V and J genes are TRBV6-5 and TRBJ2-1; D is perhaps TRBD1 or TRBD2 (5 bases each). The CDR3 has 13 amino acids. V lost 6 bases and J 4 bases, leaving 10 bases between the germline ends. Germline V gene sequence: CDR1 MNHEY, CDR2 SVGAGI. The CDR3 DNA sequence: TGTGCCAGCAGCCTGGGACCTTACAATGAGCAGTTCTTC. Translating it yields CASSLGPYNEQFF.

The genes are TRBV6-2 or TRBV6-3 and TRBJ1-5; 7 bases are a match to TRBD1. CDR1 is MNHEY, CDR2 SVGEGT, per germline. The CDR3 is 16 residues long. J was trimmed by 2 bases and V by 6 bases; bases with no gene match: 10. CDR3 nucleotide sequence: TGTGCCAGCAGCTCCTCAACAGGGGTGGGCAATCAGCCCCAGCATTTT. This codes for CASSSSTGVGNQPQHF.

The chain employs TRBV29-1 and TRBJ2-4, with 10 bases identical to TRBD1. The CDR3 is 18 residues long. Germline values: CDR1 SQVTM, CDR2 ANQGSEA. Losses at the gene ends were 7 bases for V and 6 bases for J; bases not matched to a gene: 21. CDR3 amino acids: CSAREGWDRGGSLNIQYF. The CDR3 region has the DNA TGCAGCGCCCGCGAGGGCTGGGACAGGGGAGGATCTTTAAACATTCAGTACTTC.

The chain is built from TRBV24-1 and TRBJ1-3; D is unresolved. CDR1 is KGHDR, CDR2 SFDVKD, per germline. The CDR3 length is 13 residues. V was trimmed by 6 bases and J by 4 bases, leaving 9 bases between them. CDR3 loop: CATSSRGGNTIYF. The CDR3 DNA follows: TGTGCCACCAGTTCGAGAGGAGGAAACACCATATATTTT.

The chain uses TRBV19 and TRBJ1-5; the match to TRBD1 covers 11 bases. CDR3 length: 15 amino acids. CDR1 LNHDA and CDR2 SQIVND come from the germline V gene (reference sequence). With 2 bases clipped from V and 6 bases from J, the junction kept 3 bases outside the gene matches. The DNA for the CDR3 is TGTGCCAGTAGTATATTAGGACAGGGGGCTCAGCCCCAGCATTTT. This gives the protein CASSILGQGAQPQHF. Using reference TRBV19 and TRBJ1-5 for the parts outside the CDR3, the full variable domain is DGGITQSPKYLFRKEGQNVTLSCEQNLNHDAMYWYRQDPGQGLRLIYYSQIVNDFQKGDIAEGYSVSREKKESFPLTVTSAQKNPTAFYLCASSILGQGAQPQHFGDGTRLSIL.

The chain couples TRBV19 to TRBJ2-3; the match to TRBD1 covers 8 bases. This CDR3 comprises 15 residues. Germline loops: CDR1 LNHDA, CDR2 SQIVND (reference sequence). V shed 5 bases, J shed 2 bases, and the junction held 6 bases outside the gene matches. The CDR3 DNA sequence: TGTGCCAGTAGTGTACAGGGGGTAAACACAGATACGCAGTATTTT. The encoded protein is CASSVQGVNTDTQYF.

This chain links TRBV9 with TRBJ2-5, with D unresolved. Germline V gene sequence: CDR1 SGDLS, CDR2 YYNGEE. This CDR3 region has 13 residues. Trimming took 0 bases from V and 4 from J, leaving 7 bases between them. In DNA, the CDR3 is TGTGCCAGCAGCGTAGATTGGGGAGAGACCCAGTACTTC. Amino acid sequence: CASSVDWGETQYF.

This rearrangement joins TRBV29-1 to TRBJ1-1, with no clear D. Germline assignment: CDR1 SQVTM and CDR2 ANQGSEA. The length of the CDR3 is 14 residues. V was clipped by 7 bases and J by 1 base, with 16 bases between them. The CDR3 protein is CSGKNRSSNTEAFF. The CDR3 DNA reads as TGCAGCGGAAAGAACCGGTCCTCGAACACTGAAGCTTTCTTT.